The clone carrying this T cell receptor beta chain was recorded once. Its target is not known. Per germline, CDR1 GTSNPN and CDR2 SVGIG (reference sequence). The V segment lost 0 bases and the J segment 2 bases; nucleotides outside the gene matches: 8. CDR3 length: 16 amino acids. Data came from immunoSEQ multiplex PCR; TCRdb stores just in-frame clones and leaves some out. The repertoire holds 70,000 to 90,000 clones, with around 90% as singletons. These data belong to a study of OX40 agonist ivuxolimab in advanced cancers. Turning to the study itself: The dose of intravenous ivuxolimab that patients received every 2 weeks ranged from 0.01 to 10 mg/kg. Patients were 82.7% male with ages roughly 23 to 90, mean 60. Study-level results: The expanded peripheral T cells' antigen specificity was not determined.

This sequence was found in an adult with an advanced solid tumor such as melanoma, head and neck, liver or kidney cancer. This sequence joins TRBV30 and TRBJ1-2; 8 nucleotides agree with TRBD1. The starting material was CD4+ or CD8+ T cells sorted from blood, obtained in a trial of the OX40 agonist ivuxolimab. The CDR3 spells CAWSVPQGAGNYGYTF. The DNA for the CDR3 is TGTGCCTGGAGTGTACCCCAGGGGGCAGGAAACTATGGCTACACCTTC.